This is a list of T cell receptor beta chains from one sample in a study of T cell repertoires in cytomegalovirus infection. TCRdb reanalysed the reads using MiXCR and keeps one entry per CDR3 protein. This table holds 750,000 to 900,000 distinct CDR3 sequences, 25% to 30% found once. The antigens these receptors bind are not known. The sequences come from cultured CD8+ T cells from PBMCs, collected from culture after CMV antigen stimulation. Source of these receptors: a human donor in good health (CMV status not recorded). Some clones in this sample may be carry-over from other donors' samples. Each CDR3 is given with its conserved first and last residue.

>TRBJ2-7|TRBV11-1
CASSPDSHNSYEQYF
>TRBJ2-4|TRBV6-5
CASSYGGVAKNIQYF
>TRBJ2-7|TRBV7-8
CASSIDLAGGPTYEQYF
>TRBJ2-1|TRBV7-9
CASSPTLGRQGLDEQFF
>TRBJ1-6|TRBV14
CASSQSRMGGSPLHF
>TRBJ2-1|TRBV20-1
CSARDNQGPDNNEQFF
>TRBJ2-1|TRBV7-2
CASSSRYEQFF
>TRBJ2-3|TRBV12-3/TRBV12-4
CASSPPSTGADTQYF
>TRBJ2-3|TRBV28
CASSPDIGTDTQYF
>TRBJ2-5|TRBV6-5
CASSFGTGVGETQYF
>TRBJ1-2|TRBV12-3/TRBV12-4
CASTTRGGGRANYGYTF
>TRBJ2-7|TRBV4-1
CASSQEFETGGIYEQYF
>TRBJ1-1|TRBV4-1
CASSQARHTEAFF
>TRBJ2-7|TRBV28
CASSRPEFSYEQYF
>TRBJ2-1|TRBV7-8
CASTLGGPILNEQFF
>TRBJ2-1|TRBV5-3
CASSLNREYNEQFF